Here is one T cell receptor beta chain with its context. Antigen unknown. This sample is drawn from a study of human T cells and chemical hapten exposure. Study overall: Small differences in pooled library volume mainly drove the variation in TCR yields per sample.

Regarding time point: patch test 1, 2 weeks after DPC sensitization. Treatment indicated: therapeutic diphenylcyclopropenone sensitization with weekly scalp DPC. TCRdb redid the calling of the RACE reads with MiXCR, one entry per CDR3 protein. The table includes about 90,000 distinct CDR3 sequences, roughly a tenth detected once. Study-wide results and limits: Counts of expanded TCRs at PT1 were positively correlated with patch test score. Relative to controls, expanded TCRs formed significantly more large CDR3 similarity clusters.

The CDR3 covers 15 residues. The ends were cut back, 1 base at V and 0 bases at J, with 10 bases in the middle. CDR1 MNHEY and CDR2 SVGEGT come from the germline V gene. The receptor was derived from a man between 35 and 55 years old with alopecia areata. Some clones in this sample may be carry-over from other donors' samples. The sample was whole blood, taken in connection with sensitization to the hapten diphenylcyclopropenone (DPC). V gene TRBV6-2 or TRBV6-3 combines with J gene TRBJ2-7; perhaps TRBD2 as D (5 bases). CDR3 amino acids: CASSYLTGISYEQYF. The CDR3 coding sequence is TGTGCCAGCAGTTACTTAACCGGGATCTCCTACGAGCAGTACTTC.